This T cell receptor (beta chain) was sequenced in a study of graft-versus-host responses after intestinal transplantation (dated by TCRdb to about 2021). About the full investigation: The transplants that recipients received were multivisceral, liver-intestinal, or isolated intestinal. Every recipient was given anti-thymocyte globulin induction, followed by approximately three years of maintenance tacrolimus and steroids. Rather than going through the commercial service, samples from a few later patients were sequenced in-house on an Illumina MiSeq and processed with MiXCR. After intestinal transplantation, graft-versus-host and host-versus-graft alloreactive T cell clones were followed in the graft, circulation and bone marrow using bulk TCR-beta CDR3 sequencing. The cohort enrolled about 23 intestinal transplant recipients, one of whom was a retransplant, and 3 patients without pretransplant specimens were excluded. Donor T cell macrochimerism was defined as a peak of at least 4% donor T cells among recipient peripheral blood mononuclear cells. Alloreactive clones were identified by sequencing pre-transplant mixed lymphocyte reaction products and comparing these products with unstimulated pre-transplant donor and recipient T cells. General study outcomes and caveats: In the allografts of patients with donor T cell macrochimerism, GvH to HvG T cell clonal ratios were high. GvH clones turned up in recipient bone marrow, with some appearing earlier in ileal mucosa or blood, a pattern consistent with an intestinal mucosal origin. Early after transplant, peak levels of circulating GvH clones were associated with declines in HvG clones. Conclusions were limited by the relatively low number and heterogeneity of intestinal transplant patients.

A remark on this clone: There is no known antigen for this receptor. No quality values exist for individual bases; no much larger clone is one base distant.

The library was built by means of the immunoSEQ multiplex PCR assay. For most patients, high-throughput TCR-beta CDR3 sequencing of genomic DNA was performed by Adaptive Biotechnologies. Concerning the study's data processing: Adaptive's ImmunoSEQ software was the source of the TCR sequencing data for 15 to 20 patients, while three other patients were processed with MiXCR and VDJtools. CDR3 nucleotide sequences shared between donor and recipient were removed because the origin of such sequences could not be assigned. At least 2-fold expansion over unstimulated cells and a minimum CFSE-low frequency of 0.002% (template counts) or 0.001% (read counts) were required for clones to be classified as alloreactive. Clones were considered mappable if detected in sequenced pre-transplant spleen, lymph node, or MLR CFSE-low populations of the donor or recipient. The cumulative frequency of alloreactive clones was calculated as a percentage of all sequences, weighted by copy number. This immuneACCESS table, as held by TCRdb, lists in-frame sequences with V and J called but not all clones. Of the missing ones, under half trace to an unresolved V gene in checked studies; the others have no known cause. For V, J and clone size, that table is used; D and trimming come from the DNA. This sample comprises approximately 70,000 clones, 80% to 95% of them detected only once. Roughly 6.7% of the sample belongs to the ten largest clones.

The germline V gene provides CDR1 SGHRS and CDR2 YFSETQ. V drops 0 bases and J drops 7 bases, leaving 17 bases in between. The CDR3 runs 15 amino acids, cysteine and phenylalanine included. Only the CDR3 DNA stays, 45 bases, in frame from base 1. Bone marrow was aspirated after transplant from the posterior iliac crest or another site chosen by the physician. The chain links TRBV5-1 with TRBJ2-7; a tentative D match to TRBD2 spans 5 bases. The specimen comprised bone marrow, sampled nearly 750 days after intestinal transplantation. This receptor was taken from a human patient who received an intestinal transplant, so some T cells may come from the graft donor. The nucleotides are TGCGCCAGCAGCTTGGAACCCCCAGCGGCAAGGGAGCAGTACTTC. This translates into CASSLEPPAAREQYF.